Below are 9 T cell receptor beta chains sequenced from a single sample in a study of patients and donors after allogeneic stem cell transplantation (TCRdb year 2020). Preparation of the library involved RT-PCR. For sequencing, a NextSeq 550 was employed. The public reads were reprocessed in TCRdb via fastp at Q25 and MiXCR, keeping in-frame beta chains. Merged by CDR3 protein, the rows form single entries marked with the most common genes and DNA. Within this sample are a few hundred thousand distinct CDR3 sequences, with around two fifths of them counted one time only. The top ten clonotypes cover roughly 10% of the sample. Sequenced sample: blood, either unsorted or a sorted T cell fraction (not recorded which). The receptors stem from a human donor who was either an allogeneic HSCT recipient or a stem cell or donor lymphocyte infusion donor (not recorded which). It is not recorded whose cells these are; they may come from a transplant donor.

The chain employs TRBV9 and TRBJ2-2; D gene ambiguous. In germline, CDR1 is SGDLS, CDR2 YYNGEE. The CDR3 runs 14 residues. Trimming removed 2 bases at V and 5 bases at J, with 10 bases between. CDR3 sequence (DNA): TGTGCCAGCAGCGTCCCGGACGGGACCGGGGAGCTGTTTTTT. This gives the protein CASSVPDGTGELFF.

The chain is built from TRBV9 and TRBJ1-4; D might be TRBD1 (5 bases). The CDR3 extends over 14 amino acids. Germline-derived CDR1 and CDR2 are SGDLS and YYNGEE. Between the trimmed V and J ends, which lost 9 bases and 7 bases, there was a span of 19 bases. CDR3 residues: CATGPGPPSEKLFF. CDR3 bases: TGTGCCACCGGACCGGGACCGCCATCTGAAAAACTGTTTTTT. Looking up the rest from reference TRBV9 and TRBJ1-4 gives the full variable domain: DSGVTQTPKHLITATGQRVTLRCSPRSGDLSVYWYQQSLDQGLQFLIQYYNGEERAKGNILERFSAQQFPDLHSELNLSSLELGDSALYFCATGPGPPSEKLFFGSGTQLSVL.

This clonotype was counted between two and nine times. The genes are TRBV10-3 and TRBJ2-1; the match to TRBD1 covers 10 bases. CDR1 and CDR2 from the germline V gene are ENHRY and SYGVKD. Losses at the gene ends were 4 bases for V and 8 bases for J; bases not matched to a gene: 5. The CDR3 is made up of 14 amino acids. The CDR3 sequence is CAISGDRGIDEQFF. The CDR3 DNA sequence: TGTGCCATCAGTGGGGACAGGGGTATAGATGAGCAGTTCTTC.

This sequence joins TRBV11-2 and TRBJ1-2; 11 nucleotides agree with TRBD1. The CDR3 spans 18 residues. The V gene's germline CDR1 is SGHAT and CDR2 FQNNGV. Trimming cost V 3 bases and J 3 bases; bases outside gene matches: 12. This CDR3 reads CASSFTLRTGGSHYGYTF. The DNA for the CDR3 is TGTGCCAGCAGCTTCACCCTCCGGACAGGGGGCTCTCACTATGGCTACACCTTC.

This clonotype showed up just a few times. In nucleotides, the CDR3 is TGTGCCAGCACCAGGGGGGGTGAAGGGACAGCGAACACTGAAGCTTTCTTT. It yields the protein CASTRGGEGTANTEAFF. This sequence joins TRBV6-5 and TRBJ1-1; 7 bases map to TRBD1. CDR1 is MNHEY and CDR2 is SVGAGI in the germline V gene. Unmatched junction bases numbered 15, after V lost 7 bases and J lost 1 base. The CDR3 consists of 17 residues.

J is TRBJ1-2 and V is TRBV18, with D possibly TRBD1 on 6 matching bases. Germline values: CDR1 KGHSH, CDR2 LQKENI. V dropped 6 bases and J dropped 1 base, with 24 bases sitting between them. The CDR3 runs to 18 residues. The CDR3 region has the DNA TGTGCCAGCTCGCTTCCCGGGGGCAGTTTACGCTTTAACTATGGCTACACCTTC. Translating it yields CASSLPGGSLRFNYGYTF.

This clonotype occurred many times. The chain combines TRBV6-5 with TRBJ2-1, with 7 bases fitting TRBD1. Germline CDR1 is MNHEY and CDR2 is SVGAGI. The CDR3 runs 14 residues. V was pared by 7 bases and J by 0 bases, with 3 bases of the junction left unmatched. CDR3 amino acids: CASTYRGSYNEQFF. The CDR3 DNA reads TGTGCCAGCACCTACAGGGGCTCCTACAATGAGCAGTTCTTC.

The rearrangement links TRBV4-1 to TRBJ1-6; D not resolved. V lost 1 base and J 0 bases, leaving 7 bases between the germline ends. CDR3 length: 16 residues. The germline CDR1 and CDR2 sequences are MGHRA and YSYEKL. In DNA form, the CDR3 reads TGCGCCAGCAGCCAAGGGAGGGTCTCCTATAATTCACCCCTCCACTTT. Translated: CASSQGRVSYNSPLHF.

This clonotype was seen only a few times. V usage is TRBV7-2 and J usage is TRBJ1-2; TRBD1 matches at 11 bases. Trimming took 5 bases from V and 4 from J; bases not matched to a gene: 3. Germline V CDR1 and CDR2: SGHTA, FQGNSA. The CDR3 totals 14 residues. The DNA of the CDR3 is TGTGCCAGCAGCCAAGGACAGGGGGCCTATGGCTACACCTTC. This gives the protein CASSQGQGAYGYTF.